The next 12 T cell receptor beta chains were all read from a single sample in a study of read filtering for tumor transcriptome and immune sequencing. From 300 to 400 ng of RNA, a library with molecular barcoded alpha/delta and beta/gamma adaptors was made. MiXCR, run by TCRdb on the reads, gives a single entry per CDR3 protein. Of 43,000 or so distinct CDR3 sequences in the sample, roughly 12% were seen once. The sequenced sample consisted of a population of CD138-negative cells sorted from bone marrow. These receptors all stem from a donor over 35 with multiple myeloma.

The sample holds many counts of this clonotype. This sequence joins TRBV9 and TRBJ2-5, with D unresolved. The germline V gene has CDR1 SGDLS and CDR2 YYNGEE. V was pared by 0 bases and J by 4 bases, with 7 bases between. This CDR3 comprises 13 residues. The CDR3, as DNA: TGTGCCAGCAGCGTAGTCCCCAGAGAGACCCAGTACTTC. Translating gives CASSVVPRETQYF.

At least ten counts were recorded for this clonotype. The chain uses TRBV7-6 and TRBJ2-7; D is perhaps TRBD1 (5 bases). The V end lost 5 bases, the J end lost 6 bases, and 14 bases lay between the germline ends. The V gene's germline CDR1 is SGHVS and CDR2 FNYEAQ. This CDR3 has 13 amino acids. The DNA of the CDR3 is TGTGCCAGCAGCCCGACGGTAGGGGTCGAGCAGTACTTC. Translated: CASSPTVGVEQYF.

This clonotype came up many times. The genes are TRBV5-4 and TRBJ2-5, with D possibly being TRBD2 (6 bases). V lost 3 bases and J 5 bases, leaving 14 bases between the germline ends. CDR3 size: 14 residues. Germline V gives CDR1 SGHNT, CDR2 YYREEE (reference sequence). The chain's CDR3 is CASSSGPGGETQYF. DNA for the CDR3: TGTGCCAGCAGCTCGGGACCCGGAGGGGAGACCCAGTACTTC.

A word on this clonotype: This sequence may be a read error, since a much larger clone differs from it by one base. The chain links TRBV3-1 to TRBJ2-5; no definite D call. The germline V and J ends were trimmed by 6 bases and 2 bases, with 13 bases remaining between them. The CDR3 spans 14 residues. Germline values: CDR1 LGHDT, CDR2 YNNKEL (reference sequence). CDR3 loop: CASRSRAGQETQYF. The CDR3 nucleotides are TGTGCCAGCAGGTCCCGCGCAGGACAAGAGACCCAGTACTTC.

Ten or more counts support this clonotype. The chain uses TRBV20-1 and TRBJ2-7, with D unresolved. The CDR3 runs 13 residues. Trimming shortened V by 1 base and J by 7 bases, and 14 bases separated the two germline ends. CDR1 is DFQATT and CDR2 is SNEGSKA in the germline V gene (reference sequence). Here the CDR3 reads CSARAVSGREQYF. CDR3 nucleotides: TGCAGTGCTAGAGCGGTATCAGGCCGGGAGCAGTACTTC.

This clonotype has at least ten counts. This chain links TRBV23-1 with TRBJ1-2; 7 nucleotides agree with TRBD1. TRBV23-1 is sorted into the ORF group, with uncertain function. The CDR3 contains 13 residues. V shed 10 bases, J shed 5 bases, and the junction held 10 bases outside the gene matches. For the CDR3, the DNA is TGCGCCAACAAACCCGGGACAGAATATGGCTACACCTTC. It yields the protein CANKPGTEYGYTF.

This clonotype was recorded at least ten times. V and J are TRBV10-3 and TRBJ2-1; the match to TRBD2 covers 7 bases. Germline loops: CDR1 ENHRY, CDR2 SYGVKD. The CDR3 runs to 15 residues. Unmatched junction bases numbered 3, after V lost 3 bases and J lost 1 base. The CDR3 here is CAISDQRGSYNEQFF. CDR3 DNA: TGTGCCATCAGTGACCAGCGGGGTTCCTACAATGAGCAGTTCTTC.

This clonotype was seen repeatedly, ten times or more. The chain combines TRBV20-1 with TRBJ2-5, with 14 bases identical to TRBD2. The V gene end was trimmed by 3 bases and the J gene end by 5 bases; junction bases not matched to a gene: 8. Germline assignment: CDR1 DFQATT and CDR2 SNEGSKA (reference sequence). The CDR3 runs 16 residues. Here the CDR3 reads CSARAGTSGSGETQYF. CDR3 DNA sequence: TGCAGTGCTAGGGCCGGGACTAGCGGGAGCGGCGAGACCCAGTACTTC.

This clonotype was seen at least ten times. The rearrangement links TRBV7-9 to TRBJ2-1; TRBD2 might be the D (6 bases). The length of the CDR3 is 15 residues. Germline V gives CDR1 SEHNR, CDR2 FQNEAQ (reference sequence). The V end was cut by 2 bases, the J end by 5 bases, with 13 bases between. The CDR3 here is CASSLYQGGNNEQFF. CDR3 sequence (DNA): TGTGCCAGCAGCTTATATCAGGGAGGAAACAATGAGCAGTTCTTC.

This clonotype was seen ten or more times. The CDR3 DNA sequence: TGTGCCAGCAGTTTCAGGAGTGGAGCGGAGCAGTTCTTC. This gives the protein CASSFRSGAEQFF. The chain has TRBV12-3 or TRBV12-4 and TRBJ2-1; D ambiguous. This CDR3 has 13 amino acids. V lost 3 bases and J 10 bases, leaving 13 bases between the germline ends.

Details on this clonotype: Just one base apart from a much larger clone, this may be a read error. The chain links TRBV5-1 to TRBJ2-3; tentatively, D is TRBD1 (6 bases). The CDR3 extends over 14 amino acids. Germline CDR1 and CDR2: SGHRS and YFSETQ. The CDR3: CASSAGQTTDAQYF. The DNA for the CDR3 is TGCGCCAGCAGCGCTGGACAGACCACAGATGCGCAGTATTTT.

For this clonotype: One end of the junction is discordant with germline, which a read error may explain. This chain uses TRBV7-9 with TRBJ2-1, with D possibly TRBD2 on 5 matching bases. Per germline, CDR1 SEHNR and CDR2 FQNEAQ (reference sequence). The CDR3 covers 14 residues. CDR3 sequence (DNA): TGTGCCAGCGGCTTAGAGGCGGAGGACAATGAGCAGTTCTTC. This sequence encodes CASGLEAEDNEQFF.